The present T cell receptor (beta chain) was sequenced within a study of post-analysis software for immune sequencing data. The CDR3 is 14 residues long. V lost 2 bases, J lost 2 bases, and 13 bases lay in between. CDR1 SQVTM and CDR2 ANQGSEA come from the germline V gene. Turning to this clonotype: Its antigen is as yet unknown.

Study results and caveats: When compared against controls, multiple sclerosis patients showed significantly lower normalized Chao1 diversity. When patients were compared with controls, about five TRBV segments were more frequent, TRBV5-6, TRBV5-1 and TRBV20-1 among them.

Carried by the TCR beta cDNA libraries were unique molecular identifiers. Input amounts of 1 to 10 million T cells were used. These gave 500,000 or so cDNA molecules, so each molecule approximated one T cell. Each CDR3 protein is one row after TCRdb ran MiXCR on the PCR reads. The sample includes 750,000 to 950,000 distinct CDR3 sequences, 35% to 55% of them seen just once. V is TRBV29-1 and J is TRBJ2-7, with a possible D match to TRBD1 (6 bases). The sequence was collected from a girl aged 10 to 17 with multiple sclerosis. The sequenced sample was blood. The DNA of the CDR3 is TGCAGCGTTGAAACGGGGCAGGGGACCTACGAGCAGTACTTC. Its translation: CSVETGQGTYEQYF.